This T cell receptor (beta chain) was sequenced during a study of blood T cell repertoires in COVID-19. Turning to the study itself: Sites in the United States, Italy and Spain provided acute and convalescent COVID-19 samples. PBMCs, B-cell-depleted T cells, or T cells were the source of the cDNA or gDNA that made up the material.

This CDR3 region has 15 residues. Germline V gene sequence: CDR1 ENHRY, CDR2 SYGVKD. V was cut by 1 base and J by 9 bases, with 16 bases left in between. As handled by the study authors: Reference gene primer amplification yielded estimated nucleated cell counts. The data were produced by immunoSEQ multiplex PCR, yet TCRdb's version contains in-frame clones alone and is incomplete. V, J and clone size are those of that table, while D and trimming were read from the DNA. The sample carries tens of thousands of clones, about 89% recorded once. This sequence originates from a human donor with acute or convalescent COVID-19. The donor label of this sample is uncertain. Material: peripheral blood. The rearrangement uses TRBV10-3 and TRBJ2-1; perhaps TRBD1 as D (6 bases). The CDR3: CAISELDSTTGEQFF. DNA for the CDR3: TGTGCCATCAGTGAGTTGGACTCCACGACAGGTGAGCAGTTCTTC.